This T cell receptor (beta chain) is from a study of radiotherapy plus CTLA-4 blockade in lung cancer. At the level of the study: Of all patients, around 20% responded objectively and 31% showed disease control. Study outcomes and limitations: Per reports, early blood T cell clone dynamics, plus interferon-beta, forecast response most strongly. Once radiotherapy plus ipilimumab had been given, TCR clones derived from tumor expanded in blood.

Deletions cut 2 bases from V and 8 bases from J, with 19 bases between. The germline V gene has CDR1 MNHNS and CDR2 SASEGT. The CDR3 has 16 residues. Focal radiation plus CTLA-4 blockade with ipilimumab was given to patients with chemo-refractory metastatic non-small-cell lung cancer. The assay was immunoSEQ multiplex PCR, and TCRdb's table has in-frame clones only and misses some. The table has fewer than 45,000 clones, roughly 85% seen once. With regard to this clone: Its specificity is not known.

This chain links TRBV6-1 with TRBJ2-4; D might be TRBD1 (5 bases). The starting material was peripheral blood, obtained from a patient treated with radiotherapy plus ipilimumab. The sequence was collected from a human donor with non-small cell lung cancer who had stable disease on radiotherapy plus ipilimumab. The CDR3 loop reads CASSEIRAPGWDIQYF. The CDR3 DNA reads as TGTGCCAGCAGTGAAATCAGGGCCCCAGGTTGGGACATTCAGTACTTC.